This is a list of T cell receptor beta chains from one sample in a study of T cells in Graves' hyperthyroidism and ophthalmopathy. TCRdb fed the multiplex PCR reads into MiXCR, producing one record per CDR3 protein. This table holds some 270,000 distinct CDR3 sequences, approximately 13% found once. Source material: blood. Receptors were obtained from a woman aged 35 to 49 with Graves' hyperthyroidism. The CDR3 runs from the conserved cysteine through the conserved F or W. A D gene is named only where the DNA matches it firmly. Size is omitted from some rows. Given values are once, few, many or a class for expanded clones.

length: 15
V: TRBV20-1
size: many
D: TRBD2
J: TRBJ2-1
DNA: TGCAGTGCGGGACTAGCGGGAGATAGGTTGAATGAGCAGTTCTTC
CDR3: CSAGLAGDRLNEQFF

length: 15
V: TRBV3-1
size: few
D: TRBD1
J: TRBJ2-2
DNA: TGTGCCAGCAGTCCCAGGACAGGGGTTACCGGGGAGCTGTTTTTT
CDR3: CASSPRTGVTGELFF

length: 14
V: TRBV11-2
size: many
D: .
J: TRBJ2-5
DNA: TGTGCCAGCAGCATATTCGGGGGGCAGGAGACCCAGTACTTC
CDR3: CASSIFGGQETQYF

length: 13
V: TRBV28
size: many
D: .
J: TRBJ2-3
DNA: TGTGCCAGCACCTTGGATAATTGGGATACGCAGTATTTT
CDR3: CASTLDNWDTQYF

length: 14
V: TRBV11-3
size: .
D: TRBD2
J: TRBJ2-3
DNA: TGTGCTAGCAGCTTGGGGCGGGAGCAAGGCACGCAGTATTTT
CDR3: CASSLGREQGTQYF

length: 15
V: TRBV27
size: many
D: .
J: TRBJ1-5
DNA: TGTGCCAGCAGTTTATACCCAGGGTCCAATCAGCCCCAGCATTTT
CDR3: CASSLYPGSNQPQHF

length: 15
V: TRBV27
size: many
D: .
J: TRBJ2-5
DNA: TGTGCCAGCAGTTCCACCCTACCGGGAGTGGAGACCCAGTACTTC
CDR3: CASSSTLPGVETQYF

length: 15
V: TRBV6-2/TRBV6-3
size: .
D: TRBD2
J: TRBJ2-1
DNA: TGTGCCAGCAGGGAGACTAGCGGGAGTTACAATGAGCAGTTCTTC
CDR3: CASRETSGSYNEQFF

length: 13
V: TRBV28
size: many
D: .
J: TRBJ2-7
DNA: TGTGCCAGCAGTTCAGAGACGGGTTTGCGGCAGTACTTC
CDR3: CASSSETGLRQYF

length: 14
V: TRBV28
size: many
D: TRBD1
J: TRBJ2-1
DNA: TGTGCCAGCAGTCCCACAGGGGTCTACAATGAGCAGTTCTTC
CDR3: CASSPTGVYNEQFF

length: 15
V: TRBV11-3
size: many
D: .
J: TRBJ2-1
DNA: TGTGCCAGCAGCTTAGAAGAGTCAGGGGTCAATGAGCAGTTCTTC
CDR3: CASSLEESGVNEQFF

length: 15
V: TRBV11-2
size: .
D: .
J: TRBJ2-5
DNA: TGTGCCAGCAGCTCTTACCCCGGAGCCCGGGAGACCCAGTACTTC
CDR3: CASSSYPGARETQYF

length: 16
V: TRBV10-2
size: many
D: TRBD1
J: TRBJ1-2
DNA: TGCGCCAGCAGTGAGACCGGGGACAGTACTAACTATGGCTACACCTTC
CDR3: CASSETGDSTNYGYTF

length: 12
V: TRBV7-9
size: many
D: TRBD1
J: TRBJ2-1
DNA: TGTGCCAGCAGCTTTCACAGGGGTGAGCAGTTCTTC
CDR3: CASSFHRGEQFF

length: 17
V: TRBV7-2
size: .
D: TRBD1
J: TRBJ2-6
DNA: TGTGCCAGCACCTCGGACAGGGAGGCTGCTGGGGCCAACGTCCTGACTTTC
CDR3: CASTSDREAAGANVLTF

length: 16
V: TRBV19
size: .
D: TRBD2
J: TRBJ2-1
DNA: TGTGCCACCCTCGGACTAGCGGGAGGTTACTACAATGAGCAGTTCTTC
CDR3: CATLGLAGGYYNEQFF

length: 15
V: TRBV5-5
size: .
D: TRBD1
J: TRBJ2-5
DNA: TGTGCCAGCGGACAGGGGACGGACCCTCGAGAGACCCAGTACTTC
CDR3: CASGQGTDPRETQYF

length: 14
V: TRBV6-1
size: .
D: .
J: TRBJ2-2
DNA: TGTGCCAGCAGTGTTTGGGGGCGCAGCGGGGAGCTGTTTTTT
CDR3: CASSVWGRSGELFF

length: 14
V: TRBV3-1
size: many
D: TRBD2
J: TRBJ2-7
DNA: TGTGCCAGCAGCCCCCGGGACTACTCCTACGAGCAGTACTTC
CDR3: CASSPRDYSYEQYF

length: 15
V: TRBV30
size: many
D: TRBD2
J: TRBJ2-2
DNA: TGTGCCTGGATGGCGGGAGTGAGGAACACCGGGGAGCTGTTTTTT
CDR3: CAWMAGVRNTGELFF

length: 12
V: TRBV29-1
size: many
D: .
J: TRBJ2-1
DNA: TGCAGCGCCACAGTAGCGGACAATGAGCAGTTCTTC
CDR3: CSATVADNEQFF

length: 15
V: TRBV5-1
size: many
D: TRBD1
J: TRBJ2-1
DNA: TGCGCCAGCAGCTTCTCCCGGGACAGGAGTGATGAGCAGTTCTTC
CDR3: CASSFSRDRSDEQFF

length: 12
V: TRBV29-1
size: few
D: .
J: TRBJ2-7
DNA: TGCAGCGTTGAAGGGATCTCCTACGAGCAGTACTTC
CDR3: CSVEGISYEQYF

length: 17
V: TRBV20-1
size: .
D: .
J: TRBJ2-3
DNA: TGCAGTGCTAGAGATTGGGGGGGGCTAGCAGCCACAGATACGCAGTATTTT
CDR3: CSARDWGGLAATDTQYF

length: 16
V: TRBV20-1
size: few
D: .
J: TRBJ2-3
DNA: TGCAGTGCAATTCCCGGGACCGTGGGAGTAGGGGATACGCAGTATTTT
CDR3: CSAIPGTVGVGDTQYF

length: 14
V: TRBV15
size: .
D: .
J: TRBJ1-5
DNA: TGTGCCACCAGCAGATCGGGACCTCATCAGCCCCAGCATTTT
CDR3: CATSRSGPHQPQHF

length: 13
V: TRBV7-9
size: many
D: .
J: TRBJ2-1
DNA: TGTGCCAGCAGCCCCCCTACTCATAATGAGCAGTTCTTC
CDR3: CASSPPTHNEQFF

length: 14
V: TRBV30
size: .
D: .
J: TRBJ2-3
DNA: TGTGCCTGGAGAGGAGCGGTTAGCACAGATACGCAGTATTTT
CDR3: CAWRGAVSTDTQYF

length: 18
V: TRBV6-1
size: many
D: TRBD2
J: TRBJ2-5
DNA: TGTGCCAGCAGTTCCCAACCCGTCATAGCGGGAGGAGGTGAGACCCAGTACTTC
CDR3: CASSSQPVIAGGGETQYF

length: 14
V: TRBV10-3
size: many
D: TRBD1
J: TRBJ1-6
DNA: TGTGCCATCAGATCGGGGCAGGGGGGATCACCCCTCCACTTT
CDR3: CAIRSGQGGSPLHF

length: 14
V: TRBV12-3/TRBV12-4
size: many
D: .
J: TRBJ1-2
DNA: TGTGCCAGCACCACTACACCCCCGCCTATTGGCTACACCTTC
CDR3: CASTTTPPPIGYTF

length: 13
V: TRBV20-1
size: many
D: .
J: TRBJ1-5
DNA: TGCAGTGCCAAGGCACAGATCAATCAGCCCCAGCATTTT
CDR3: CSAKAQINQPQHF

length: 15
V: TRBV2
size: many
D: TRBD1
J: TRBJ1-5
DNA: TGTGCCAGCAGTTCAGAGGGGGCAAGCAATCAGCCCCAGCATTTT
CDR3: CASSSEGASNQPQHF

length: 12
V: TRBV3-1
size: many
D: .
J: TRBJ1-2
DNA: TGTGCCAGCAGCCAAGGGACGAGGGGCTACACCTTC
CDR3: CASSQGTRGYTF

length: 14
V: TRBV10-3
size: many
D: TRBD2
J: TRBJ2-5
DNA: TGTGCCAGTTGTAGCGGGAGAAACGGAGAGACCCAGTACTTC
CDR3: CASCSGRNGETQYF

length: 14
V: TRBV12-3/TRBV12-4
size: many
D: TRBD1
J: TRBJ2-4
DNA: TGTGCCAGCAGTCAGACGGACAGGGTCAACATTCAGTACTTC
CDR3: CASSQTDRVNIQYF

length: 13
V: TRBV29-1
size: few
D: .
J: TRBJ1-1
DNA: TGCAGCGTTGAAGATCCCTTGAACACTGAAGCTTTCTTT
CDR3: CSVEDPLNTEAFF

length: 14
V: TRBV20-1
size: many
D: TRBD1
J: TRBJ1-1
DNA: TGCAGTGCTAGAGGCCACAGGGGGCACACTGAAGCTTTCTTT
CDR3: CSARGHRGHTEAFF

length: 11
V: TRBV29-1
size: many
D: .
J: TRBJ2-3
DNA: TGCAGCGTTGCGGTCGGAGATACGCAGTATTTT
CDR3: CSVAVGDTQYF

length: 15
V: TRBV9
size: few
D: TRBD1
J: TRBJ2-5
DNA: TGTGCCAGCAGCGTAGAGGGACAGGGTAGAGAGACCCAGTACTTC
CDR3: CASSVEGQGRETQYF

length: 15
V: TRBV2
size: many
D: .
J: TRBJ2-4
DNA: TGTGCCAGCAGTGAATCGCCGCTAGAGGGAAACATTCAGTACTTC
CDR3: CASSESPLEGNIQYF

length: 15
V: TRBV27
size: many
D: TRBD1
J: TRBJ2-3
DNA: TGTGCCAGCAGTTTAGGACAGGGGAACTCAGATACGCAGTATTTT
CDR3: CASSLGQGNSDTQYF

length: 13
V: TRBV5-4
size: many
D: .
J: TRBJ1-5
DNA: TGTGCCAGCAGCTTGAACCCGGATCAGCCCCAGCATTTT
CDR3: CASSLNPDQPQHF

length: 12
V: TRBV13
size: many
D: .
J: TRBJ2-1
DNA: TGTGCCAGCAGCTCCCACAGTTCGGAGCAGTTCTTC
CDR3: CASSSHSSEQFF

length: 11
V: TRBV20-1
size: few
D: .
J: TRBJ2-7
DNA: TGCAGTGCTAGAGTCCACTACGAGCAGTACTTC
CDR3: CSARVHYEQYF

length: 14
V: TRBV27
size: many
D: .
J: TRBJ1-1
DNA: TGTGCCAGCAGTTTGGCTTGGGGCAACACTGAAGCTTTCTTT
CDR3: CASSLAWGNTEAFF